The 9 T cell receptor beta chains below all came from one sample that was sequenced in a study of Ad26.COV2.S vaccination and SARS-CoV-2 variants. Measured with immunoSEQ multiplex PCR; TCRdb has only the in-frame clones, and not every one. The sample shows about 450,000 clones, roughly 89% of them seen only once. Treatment meaning: some 20 received Ad26.COV2.S at low or high dose, single or two shots; 5 received placebo; per-sample allocation not given. Collection of the samples took place on day 63 after the first injection of vaccine or placebo. The sequences come from peripheral blood, collected in a trial of Ad26.COV2.S vaccine versus placebo. Every receptor here comes from a person between 18 and 65 years old who received the Ad26.COV2.S COVID-19 vaccine or a placebo.

The gene calls are TRBV5-1 and TRBJ2-3, with D possibly TRBD2 on 5 matching bases. CDR3 length: 13 residues. Trimming cost V 4 bases and J 8 bases, with 14 bases left between them. The germline V gene has CDR1 SGHRS and CDR2 YFSETQ. As DNA, the CDR3 is TGCGCCAGCAGCGCGGAGGAGTACGGTACGCAGTATTTT. Translated: CASSAEEYGTQYF.

This sequence joins TRBV15 and TRBJ1-4, with a possible D match to TRBD1 (5 bases). Germline V gene lookup returns CDR1 LNHNV and CDR2 YYDKDF (reference sequence). The length of the CDR3 is 16 residues. The V end lost 2 bases, the J end lost 8 bases, and 18 bases lay between the germline ends. In DNA form, the CDR3 reads TGTGCCACCAGCAGATCGATTGGGCAGGGTTCCGAAAAACTGTTTTTT. It is translated as CATSRSIGQGSEKLFF.

This clone showed up just once. V is TRBV9 and J is TRBJ1-2, with D maybe TRBD1 (5 bases). Per germline, CDR1 SGDLS and CDR2 YYNGEE. The CDR3 length is 14 residues. V was shortened by 0 bases and J by 1 base, with 7 bases between the two germline ends. This chain's CDR3 is CASSVDGGNYGYTF. The CDR3, as DNA: TGTGCCAGCAGCGTAGATGGGGGTAACTATGGCTACACCTTC.

The rearrangement uses TRBV28 and TRBJ1-3; D is unresolved. CDR1 and CDR2 from the germline V gene are MDHEN and SYDVKM. Trimming took off 6 bases at V and 3 bases at J, with 12 bases between the two ends. The length of the CDR3 is 14 residues. CDR3 nucleotides: TGTGCCAGCAGCCGCCTCAGGTTTGGAAACACCATATATTTT. Protein sequence: CASSRLRFGNTIYF.

This chain uses TRBV6-6 with TRBJ2-3; 8 bases align to TRBD1. The CDR3 consists of 14 residues. V was pared by 0 bases and J by 4 bases, with 0 bases of the junction left unmatched. Germline V gives CDR1 MNHNY, CDR2 SVGAGI (reference sequence). The CDR3 DNA sequence: TGTGCCAGCAGTTACTCACAGGGGGCAGATACGCAGTATTTT. It translates to CASSYSQGADTQYF.

CDR3 DNA: TGCGCCAGCAGCCAAGATTACTCCAGGGGGGATTACACCGGGGAGCTGTTTTTT. Residues: CASSQDYSRGDYTGELFF. The V gene is TRBV4-1, the J gene TRBJ2-2, with a tentative D call TRBD1 (7 bases). Germline assignment: CDR1 MGHRA and CDR2 YSYEKL. V lost 0 bases to trimming and J lost 3 bases, with 17 bases between them. The CDR3 contains 18 residues.

This chain joins TRBV9 and TRBJ1-3; D gene unclear. This CDR3 contains 16 residues. Germline CDR1 is SGDLS and CDR2 is YYNGEE. V lost 0 bases and J lost 0, with 10 bases in between. CDR3 sequence: CASSVAPGISGNTIYF. The CDR3, as DNA: TGTGCCAGCAGCGTAGCTCCGGGGATCTCTGGAAACACCATATATTTT. The variable domain in full, completed from reference TRBV9 and TRBJ1-3, reads DSGVTQTPKHLITATGQRVTLRCSPRSGDLSVYWYQQSLDQGLQFLIQYYNGEERAKGNILERFSAQQFPDLHSELNLSSLELGDSALYFCASSVAPGISGNTIYFGEGSWLTVV.

The rearrangement uses TRBV6-5 and TRBJ2-5; TRBD2 might be the D (7 bases). CDR1 is MNHEY, CDR2 SVGAGI, per germline. The CDR3 extends over 13 amino acids. Trimming took off 11 bases at V and 1 base at J, with 14 bases between the two ends. This chain's CDR3 is CAGRGGGQETQYF. CDR3 nucleotide sequence: TGTGCCGGGAGGGGAGGGGGCCAAGAGACCCAGTACTTC.

The V gene is TRBV30, the J gene TRBJ1-2; D might be TRBD1 (5 bases). Per the germline V gene, CDR1 is GTSNPN and CDR2 is SVGIG (reference sequence). This CDR3 spans 10 amino acids. V lost 5 bases and J lost 5, with 6 bases in between. In DNA, the CDR3 is TGTGCCTGGGGGACTTATGGCTACACCTTC. It specifies CAWGTYGYTF.